The source of this T cell receptor beta chain is a study of T cell responses to AZD1222 COVID-19 vaccine. For the study at large: Investigators merged groups given second doses at roughly 4 or roughly 12 weeks. Study results and limitations: When two AZD1222 doses had been given, Spike-specific TCR breadth and depth rose. Mostly white British, mostly female donors; authors suggested clonal diversity may be underestimated. Repertoire sampling occurred only after the peak T cell response.

Generated by immunoSEQ multiplex PCR, the TCRdb table keeps only in-frame clones and is missing some. The sample holds some 110,000 clones, more than 75% seen once. Notes on this clone: Its antigen remains unidentified.

Germline values: CDR1 MDHEN, CDR2 SYDVKM. V lost 6 bases to trimming and J lost 2 bases; unmatched junction nucleotides: 8. The CDR3 extends over 16 amino acids. This sample comprised peripheral blood, obtained on day 0 of AZD1222 vaccination. This rearrangement joins TRBV28 to TRBJ2-7, with 12 bases lining up with TRBD2. This clonotype was obtained from an adult in good health. CDR3 sequence (DNA): TGTGCCAGCAGACAGACTAGCGGGAGACAAACCTACGAGCAGTACTTC. This sequence encodes CASRQTSGRQTYEQYF.